The next 21 T cell receptor beta chains were all read from a single sample in a study of T cell responses to AZD1222 COVID-19 vaccine. Only in-frame clones appear in the TCRdb table, and some are missing; sequencing was by immunoSEQ multiplex PCR. Here the sample spans under 200,000 clones, about nine tenths being singletons. The specimen comprised peripheral blood, sampled on day 0 of AZD1222 vaccination. These receptors came from an adult in good health.

This chain uses TRBV28 with TRBJ1-5; 11 bases are shared with TRBD1. The V gene end was trimmed by 5 bases and the J gene end by 9 bases; junction bases not matched to a gene: 12. CDR1 and CDR2 (germline): MDHEN, SYDVKM. There are 16 residues in the CDR3. The CDR3 sequence: CASSSGQGAGVGPQHF. The CDR3 DNA is TGTGCCAGCAGTAGCGGACAGGGGGCAGGGGTTGGGCCCCAGCATTTT.

The chain recombines TRBV28 with TRBJ2-7; 11 bases align to TRBD2. The CDR3 has 16 residues. In germline, CDR1 is MDHEN, CDR2 SYDVKM. V lost 7 bases and J lost 2; bases outside the gene matches: 10. The CDR3 DNA is TGTGCCAGCACCATGATTAGCGGGAGGGCCCCCTACGAGCAGTACTTC. This codes for CASTMISGRAPYEQYF. The full variable domain, with the rest looked up from reference TRBV28 and TRBJ2-7, is DVKVTQSSRYLVKRTGEKVFLECVQDMDHENMFWYRQDPGLGLRLIYFSYDVKMKEKGDIPEGYSVSREKKERFSLILESASTNQTSMYLCASTMISGRAPYEQYFGPGTRLTVT.

The rearrangement links TRBV28 to TRBJ1-2, with D possibly being TRBD1 (6 bases). The CDR3 has 13 residues. The germline gives CDR1 MDHEN, CDR2 SYDVKM. The V and J ends lost 5 bases and 8 bases respectively, with 15 bases between them. As DNA, the CDR3 is TGTGCCAGCAGTCTAGTAGGGACAAAAGGCTACACCTTC. Protein sequence: CASSLVGTKGYTF.

The V gene is TRBV6-5, the J gene TRBJ2-3, with no clear D. CDR1 and CDR2 from the germline V gene are MNHEY and SVGAGI. There are 15 residues in the CDR3. V lost 7 bases, J lost 0 bases, and 14 bases lay in between. CDR3 in DNA: TGTGCCAGCATCCCGGCAACTCCTAGCACAGATACGCAGTATTTT. Translation: CASIPATPSTDTQYF.

This chain joins TRBV28 and TRBJ2-7; D uncertain. Trimming removed 7 bases from V and 0 bases from J, with 10 bases in between. This CDR3 has 13 amino acids. The germline gives CDR1 MDHEN, CDR2 SYDVKM. The CDR3 reads CASNTISSYEQYF. The CDR3 DNA follows: TGTGCCAGCAACACAATCAGCTCCTACGAGCAGTACTTC. The full variable domain, in which reference TRBV28 and TRBJ2-7 provide the parts outside the CDR3, is DVKVTQSSRYLVKRTGEKVFLECVQDMDHENMFWYRQDPGLGLRLIYFSYDVKMKEKGDIPEGYSVSREKKERFSLILESASTNQTSMYLCASNTISSYEQYFGPGTRLTVT.

This chain joins TRBV5-4 and TRBJ2-6; 10 positions match TRBD1. The CDR3 contains 17 residues. J was trimmed by 4 bases and V by 4 bases; bases with no gene match: 8. Germline-derived CDR1 and CDR2 are SGHNT and YYREEE (reference sequence). CDR3 protein: CASSTPGQGPGANVLTF. In nucleotides, the CDR3 is TGTGCCAGCAGCACGCCGGGACAGGGGCCCGGGGCCAACGTCCTGACTTTC.

This chain connects TRBV6-2 or TRBV6-3 to TRBJ2-1; 14 positions match TRBD2. Germline loops: CDR1 MNHEY, CDR2 SVGEGT. CDR3 length: 18 amino acids. The V gene end was trimmed by 2 bases and the J gene end by 2 bases; junction bases not matched to a gene: 5. CDR3 bases: TGTGCCAGCAGTTACCCGAGACTAGCGGGGGGGACCTACAATGAGCAGTTCTTC. This encodes CASSYPRLAGGTYNEQFF.

V is TRBV27 and J is TRBJ2-3; TRBD2 matches at 8 bases. Germline-derived CDR1 and CDR2 are MNHEY and SMNVEV (reference sequence). The V gene end was trimmed by 3 bases and the J gene end by 5 bases; junction bases not matched to a gene: 4. The CDR3 is made up of 14 amino acids. The DNA for the CDR3 is TGTGCCAGCAGTTTTCGGCTAGCGGGAGATACGCAGTATTTT. It encodes CASSFRLAGDTQYF.

The chain couples TRBV28 to TRBJ2-7; perhaps TRBD2 as D (5 bases). Germline CDR1 MDHEN, CDR2 SYDVKM. This CDR3 has 16 amino acids. Trimming pared 2 bases from V and 3 bases from J, leaving 17 bases between. The CDR3 loop reads CASSLADYQGYYEQYF. DNA for the CDR3: TGTGCCAGCAGTTTAGCCGACTACCAAGGCTACTACGAGCAGTACTTC. The variable domain in full, completed from reference TRBV28 and TRBJ2-7, reads DVKVTQSSRYLVKRTGEKVFLECVQDMDHENMFWYRQDPGLGLRLIYFSYDVKMKEKGDIPEGYSVSREKKERFSLILESASTNQTSMYLCASSLADYQGYYEQYFGPGTRLTVT.

DNA for the CDR3: TGCAGCGTTGAACAGGGCACAGATACGCAGTATTTT. Translated, it gives CSVEQGTDTQYF. This rearrangement joins TRBV29-1 to TRBJ2-3, with D unresolved. The V end was cut by 2 bases, the J end by 1 base, with 4 bases between. The CDR3 length is 12 residues. Germline CDR1 and CDR2: SQVTM and ANQGSEA.

The chain joins TRBV7-2 to TRBJ2-1; no clear D gene. The CDR3 has 13 amino acids. Germline lookup yields CDR1 SGHTA and CDR2 FQGNSA. The ends were cut back, 5 bases at V and 6 bases at J, with 11 bases in the middle. The CDR3: CASSLGRPNEQFF. The CDR3 DNA reads as TGTGCCAGCAGCCTCGGACGGCCCAATGAGCAGTTCTTC.

The CDR3 sequence is CATEGRQNTGELFF. CDR3 in DNA: TGTGCCACCGAGGGACGGCAGAACACCGGGGAGCTGTTTTTT. The chain recombines TRBV7-9 with TRBJ2-2, with D perhaps being TRBD1 or TRBD2 (5 bases each). Trimming pared 10 bases from V and 1 base from J, leaving 13 bases between. Germline V lookup: CDR1 SEHNR, CDR2 FQNEAQ (reference sequence). The CDR3 extends over 14 amino acids.

V usage is TRBV6-4 and J usage is TRBJ1-5; D is uncertain. The V end lost 2 bases, the J end lost 1 base, and 3 bases lay between the germline ends. Germline V gene sequence: CDR1 MRHNA, CDR2 SNTAGT. This CDR3 region has 13 residues. CDR3 DNA sequence: TGTGCCAGCAGTGACGGGAGCAATCAGCCCCAGCATTTT. Protein: CASSDGSNQPQHF.

CDR3 DNA: TGTGCCAGCAGCTCCGGACCTACGAACACTGAAGCTTTCTTT. Protein: CASSSGPTNTEAFF. The chain joins TRBV7-3 to TRBJ1-1; D is undetermined. V lost 4 bases and J 1 base, leaving 10 bases between the germline ends. The CDR3 spans 14 residues. Germline CDR1 and CDR2: SGHTA and FQGTGA.

The J gene is TRBJ1-4, the V gene TRBV5-1; a weak D match, TRBD1 (6 bases). The ends were cut back, 3 bases at V and 7 bases at J, with 13 bases in the middle. Germline V gene lookup returns CDR1 SGHRS and CDR2 YFSETQ. The CDR3 sequence is 14 residues long. The CDR3 DNA reads TGCGCCAGCAGCTCGACAGGCAGCAGTGAAAAACTGTTTTTT. Residues: CASSSTGSSEKLFF.

This clone was seen a handful of times. The chain recombines TRBV27 with TRBJ2-3, with D possibly matching TRBD1 (5 bases). V dropped 5 bases and J dropped 3 bases, with 15 bases sitting between them. CDR1 is MNHEY and CDR2 is SMNVEV in the germline V gene (reference sequence). There are 15 residues in the CDR3. CDR3 loop: CASSPSPRQTDTQYF. The CDR3 DNA reads as TGTGCCAGCAGTCCCTCACCTCGACAGACAGATACGCAGTATTTT.

This clone has a handful of counts. This sample also contains other DNA sequences that code for the same CDR3. In DNA, the CDR3 is TGCAGCGTGAGGGGACAGTTAAACACTGAAGCTTTCTTT. Translating gives CSVRGQLNTEAFF. The chain employs TRBV29-1 and TRBJ1-1; 7 bases are shared with TRBD1. The CDR3 spans 13 residues. After removal of 6 bases from V and 2 bases from J, the junction contained 6 bases not matched to a gene. Germline CDR1 reads SQVTM; CDR2 reads ANQGSEA. Full variable domain (missing parts from reference TRBV29-1 and TRBJ1-1): SAVISQKPSRDICQRGTSLTIQCQVDSQVTMMFWYRQQPGQSLTLIATANQGSEATYESGFVIDKFPISRPNLTFSTLTVSNMSPEDSSIYLCSVRGQLNTEAFFGQGTRLTVV.

The chain is built from TRBV5-1 and TRBJ2-4; a possible D gene is TRBD1 (6 bases). The CDR3 runs to 16 residues. The germline V gene encodes CDR1 SGHRS and CDR2 YFSETQ. The germline V and J ends were trimmed by 1 base and 0 bases, with 11 bases remaining between them. The CDR3 DNA is TGCGCCAGCAGCTTGAACAGGGACGTAGCCAAAAACATTCAGTACTTC. Translation gives CASSLNRDVAKNIQYF.

This rearrangement joins TRBV19 to TRBJ2-7, with 10 bases aligning to TRBD1. V was pared by 6 bases and J by 5 bases, with 7 bases of the junction left unmatched. The CDR3 has 14 amino acids. From germline, CDR1 is LNHDA and CDR2 SQIVND (reference sequence). The CDR3 DNA follows: TGTGCCAGTAGACTCGGACAGGGGGGCCACGAGCAGTACTTC. Protein product: CASRLGQGGHEQYF.

This rearrangement joins TRBV7-3 to TRBJ1-2; no definite D call. This CDR3 region has 15 residues. V gave up 5 bases and J gave up 3 bases, with 16 bases separating them. Germline V gene lookup returns CDR1 SGHTA and CDR2 FQGTGA. CDR3 nucleotide sequence: TGTGCCAGCAGCCTCAGACCGGGCTTTGACTATGGCTACACCTTC. Translation gives CASSLRPGFDYGYTF.

The chain couples TRBV7-2 to TRBJ1-3; D is ambiguous. The V gene lost 5 bases and the J gene lost 0 bases, with 8 bases spanning the gap. CDR1 SGHTA and CDR2 FQGNSA come from the germline V gene. This CDR3 contains 14 residues. The CDR3 sequence is CASSPTFSGNTIYF. CDR3 sequence (DNA): TGTGCCAGCAGCCCCACCTTCTCTGGAAACACCATATATTTT. The variable domain in full, completed from reference TRBV7-2 and TRBJ1-3, reads GAGVSQSPSNKVTEKGKDVELRCDPISGHTALYWYRQSLGQGLEFLIYFQGNSAPDKSGLPSDRFSAERTGGSVSTLTIQRTQQEDSAVYLCASSPTFSGNTIYFGEGSWLTVV.